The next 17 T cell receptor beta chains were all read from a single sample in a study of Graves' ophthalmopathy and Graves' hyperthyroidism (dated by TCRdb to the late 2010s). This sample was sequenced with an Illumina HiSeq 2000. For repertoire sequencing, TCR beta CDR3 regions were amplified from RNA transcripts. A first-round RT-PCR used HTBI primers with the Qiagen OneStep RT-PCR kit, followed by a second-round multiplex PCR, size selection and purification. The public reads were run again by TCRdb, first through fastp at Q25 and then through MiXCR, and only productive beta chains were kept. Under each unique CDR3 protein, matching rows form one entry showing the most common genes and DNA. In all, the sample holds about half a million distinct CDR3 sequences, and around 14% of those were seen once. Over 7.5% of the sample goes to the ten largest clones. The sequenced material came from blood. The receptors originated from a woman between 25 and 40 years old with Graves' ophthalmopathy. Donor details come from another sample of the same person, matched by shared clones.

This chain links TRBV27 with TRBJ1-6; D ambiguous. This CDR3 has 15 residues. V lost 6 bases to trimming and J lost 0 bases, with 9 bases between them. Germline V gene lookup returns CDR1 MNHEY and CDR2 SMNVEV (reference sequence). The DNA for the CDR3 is TGTGCCAGCAGCCGGGAGAGCTCCTATAATTCACCCCTCCACTTT. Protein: CASSRESSYNSPLHF.

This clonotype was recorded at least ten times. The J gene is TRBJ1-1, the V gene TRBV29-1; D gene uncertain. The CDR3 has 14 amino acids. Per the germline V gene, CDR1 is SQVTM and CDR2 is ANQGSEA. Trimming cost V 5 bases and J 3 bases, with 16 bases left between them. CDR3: CSVTLLQRDTEAFF. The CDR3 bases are TGCAGCGTTACACTTCTTCAGCGGGACACTGAAGCTTTCTTT.

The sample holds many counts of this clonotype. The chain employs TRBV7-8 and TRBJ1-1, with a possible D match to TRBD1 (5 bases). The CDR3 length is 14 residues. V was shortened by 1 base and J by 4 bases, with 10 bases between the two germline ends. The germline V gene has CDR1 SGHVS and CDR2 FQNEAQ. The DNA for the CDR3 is TGTGCCAGCAGCTTAGACCAGGGAAGCACTGAAGCTTTCTTT. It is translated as CASSLDQGSTEAFF.

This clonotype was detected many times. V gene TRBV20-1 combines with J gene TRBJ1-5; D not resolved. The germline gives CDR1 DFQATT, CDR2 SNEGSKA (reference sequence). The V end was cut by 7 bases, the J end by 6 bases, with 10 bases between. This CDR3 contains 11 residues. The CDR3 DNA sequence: TGCAGTGTCCGTCGGGGTCAGCCCCAGCATTTT. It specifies CSVRRGQPQHF.

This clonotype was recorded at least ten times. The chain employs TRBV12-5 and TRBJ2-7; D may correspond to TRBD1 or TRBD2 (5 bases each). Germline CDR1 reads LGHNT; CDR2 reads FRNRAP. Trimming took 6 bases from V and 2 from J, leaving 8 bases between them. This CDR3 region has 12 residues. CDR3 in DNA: TGTGCTAGTGGCCCGGGACCCTACGAGCAGTACTTC. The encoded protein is CASGPGPYEQYF.

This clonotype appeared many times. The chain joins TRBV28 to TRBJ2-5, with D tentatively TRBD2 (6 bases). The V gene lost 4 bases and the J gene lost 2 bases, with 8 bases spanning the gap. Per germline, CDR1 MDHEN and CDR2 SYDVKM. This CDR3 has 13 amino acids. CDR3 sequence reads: CASSWGLQETQYF. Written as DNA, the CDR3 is TGTGCCAGCAGTTGGGGACTTCAAGAGACCCAGTACTTC.

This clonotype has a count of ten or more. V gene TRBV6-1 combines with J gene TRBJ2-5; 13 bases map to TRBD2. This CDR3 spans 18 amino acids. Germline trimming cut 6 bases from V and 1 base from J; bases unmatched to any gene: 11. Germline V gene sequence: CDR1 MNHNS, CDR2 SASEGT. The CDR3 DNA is TGTGCCAGCAGGGGAGATGGGGGACTAGCGGGAAGCCAAGAGACCCAGTACTTC. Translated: CASRGDGGLAGSQETQYF.

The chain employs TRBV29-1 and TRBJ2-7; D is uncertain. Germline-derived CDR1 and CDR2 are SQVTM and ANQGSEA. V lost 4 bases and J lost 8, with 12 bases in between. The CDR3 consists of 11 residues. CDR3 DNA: TGCAGCGTTGGGTTTAGTCTCAAGCAGTACTTC. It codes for CSVGFSLKQYF.

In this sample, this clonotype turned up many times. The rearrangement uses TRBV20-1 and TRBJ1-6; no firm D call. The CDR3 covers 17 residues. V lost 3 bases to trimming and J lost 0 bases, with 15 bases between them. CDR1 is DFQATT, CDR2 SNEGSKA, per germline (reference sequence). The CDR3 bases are TGCAGTGCTAGTGTTCCAGGCGCAAGCTCCTATAATTCACCCCTCCACTTT. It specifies CSASVPGASSYNSPLHF.

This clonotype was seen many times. In nucleotides, the CDR3 is TGCAGTGCTAGAGAGCCTAGCGGGGGGACCTACGAGCAGTACTTC. Protein: CSAREPSGGTYEQYF. The gene calls are TRBV20-1 and TRBJ2-7; 11 positions match TRBD2. The trim removed 0 bases at V and 2 bases at J, leaving 3 bases unmatched. This CDR3 contains 15 residues. CDR1 is DFQATT, CDR2 SNEGSKA, per germline (reference sequence).

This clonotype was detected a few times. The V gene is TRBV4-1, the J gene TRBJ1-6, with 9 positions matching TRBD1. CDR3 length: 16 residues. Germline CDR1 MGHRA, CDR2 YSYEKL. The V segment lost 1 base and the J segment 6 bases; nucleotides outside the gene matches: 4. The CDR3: CASSQVVTGGNSPLHF. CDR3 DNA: TGCGCCAGCAGCCAAGTGGTGACAGGGGGTAATTCACCCCTCCACTTT.

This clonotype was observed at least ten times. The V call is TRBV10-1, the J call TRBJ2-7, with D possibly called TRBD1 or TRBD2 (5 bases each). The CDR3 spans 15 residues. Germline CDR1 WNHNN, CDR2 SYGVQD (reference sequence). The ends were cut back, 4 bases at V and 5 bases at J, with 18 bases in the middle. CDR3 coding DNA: TGCGCCAGCAGTGCCTCGGGGCGTATGGGGGACGAGCAGTACTTC. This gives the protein CASSASGRMGDEQYF.

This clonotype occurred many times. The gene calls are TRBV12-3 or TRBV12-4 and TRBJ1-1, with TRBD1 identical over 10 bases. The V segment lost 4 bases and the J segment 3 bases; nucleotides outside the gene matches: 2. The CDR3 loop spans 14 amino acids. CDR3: CASSSGQGYTEAFF. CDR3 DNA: TGTGCCAGCAGTTCGGGACAGGGGTACACTGAAGCTTTCTTT.

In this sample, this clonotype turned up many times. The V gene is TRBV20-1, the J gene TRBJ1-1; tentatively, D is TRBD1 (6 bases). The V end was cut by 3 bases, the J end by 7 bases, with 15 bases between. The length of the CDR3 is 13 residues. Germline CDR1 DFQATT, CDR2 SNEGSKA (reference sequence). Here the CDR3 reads CSASKRGYDEAFF. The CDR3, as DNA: TGCAGTGCTAGTAAGAGGGGGTACGATGAAGCTTTCTTT.

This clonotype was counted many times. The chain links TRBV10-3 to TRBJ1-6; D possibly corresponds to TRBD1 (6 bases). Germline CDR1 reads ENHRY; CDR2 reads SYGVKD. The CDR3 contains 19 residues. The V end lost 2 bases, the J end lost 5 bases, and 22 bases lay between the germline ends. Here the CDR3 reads CAISEGLDSQKPHNSPLHF. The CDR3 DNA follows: TGTGCCATCAGTGAGGGGCTGGACAGCCAAAAACCTCATAATTCACCCCTCCACTTT.

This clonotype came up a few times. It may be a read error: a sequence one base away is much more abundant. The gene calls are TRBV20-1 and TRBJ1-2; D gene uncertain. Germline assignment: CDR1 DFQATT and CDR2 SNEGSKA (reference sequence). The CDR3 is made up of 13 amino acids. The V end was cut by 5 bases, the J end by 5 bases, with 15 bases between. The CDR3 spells CSAHPLLGYGYTF. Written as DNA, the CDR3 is TGCAGTGCTCATCCTCTCCTAGGGTATGGCTACACCTTC.

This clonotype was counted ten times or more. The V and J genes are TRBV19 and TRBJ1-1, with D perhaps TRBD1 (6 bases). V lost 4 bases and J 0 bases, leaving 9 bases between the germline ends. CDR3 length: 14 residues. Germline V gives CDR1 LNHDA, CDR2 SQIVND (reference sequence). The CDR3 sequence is CASSTTGLNTEAFF. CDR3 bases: TGTGCCAGTAGTACAACAGGGTTGAACACTGAAGCTTTCTTT.